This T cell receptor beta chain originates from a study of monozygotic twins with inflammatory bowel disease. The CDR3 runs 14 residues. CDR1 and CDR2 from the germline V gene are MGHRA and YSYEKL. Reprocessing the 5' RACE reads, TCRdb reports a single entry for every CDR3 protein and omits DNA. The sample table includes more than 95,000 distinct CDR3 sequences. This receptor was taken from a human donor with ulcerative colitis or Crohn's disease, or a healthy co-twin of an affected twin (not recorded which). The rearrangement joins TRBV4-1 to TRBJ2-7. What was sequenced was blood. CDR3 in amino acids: CASSLGYSEYEQYF.